Below, 8 T cell receptor beta chains from the same sample are listed, as sequenced in a study of T cells after yellow fever vaccination. A single record per CDR3 protein comes from TCRdb applying MiXCR to the 5' RACE reads. Counted here are roughly 340,000 distinct CDR3 sequences, 3.5% to 4.5% occurring once; the ten biggest clones make up about 24%. The sample here was PBMCs, taken 5 days after the yellow fever booster vaccination. All receptors derive from a man between 18 and 35 years old who received the YFV17D yellow fever vaccine.

This clonotype turned up a few times. The rearrangement links TRBV4-2 to TRBJ1-3; D call uncertain. This CDR3 comprises 16 residues. Trimming cost V 7 bases and J 0 bases, with 16 bases left between them. The germline CDR1 and CDR2 sequences are LGHNA and YNFKEQ. Written as DNA, the CDR3 is TGTGCCAGCACTTCCCGCGAATTAAGCTCTGGAAACACCATATATTTT. Its translation: CASTSRELSSGNTIYF.

The chain's CDR3 is CSAREFGTAGETQYF. In DNA, the CDR3 is TGCAGTGCTAGAGAGTTCGGGACCGCGGGAGAGACCCAGTACTTC. The chain has TRBV20-1 and TRBJ2-5; D could derive from TRBD1 or TRBD2 (5 bases each). Germline V lookup: CDR1 DFQATT, CDR2 SNEGSKA (reference sequence). This CDR3 comprises 15 residues. V lost 0 bases to trimming and J lost 4 bases, with 15 bases between them.

The V gene is TRBV18, the J gene TRBJ1-4; D might be TRBD1 (6 bases). Deletions cut 5 bases from V and 2 bases from J, with 9 bases between. Germline assignment: CDR1 KGHSH and CDR2 LQKENI. This CDR3 has 14 residues. In DNA form, the CDR3 reads TGTGCCAGCTCAGGTGACAGGACTAATGAAAAACTGTTTTTT. It yields the protein CASSGDRTNEKLFF.

This clonotype was detected a few times. The V gene is TRBV20-1, the J gene TRBJ2-6, with no clear D. The CDR3 spans 16 residues. Germline lookup yields CDR1 DFQATT and CDR2 SNEGSKA (reference sequence). The V gene lost 2 bases and the J gene lost 0 bases, with 11 bases spanning the gap. CDR3 loop: CSARQRLTSGANVLTF. The CDR3 coding sequence is TGCAGTGCTAGACAGAGACTTACCTCTGGGGCCAACGTCCTGACTTTC.

This chain connects TRBV6-1 to TRBJ2-5, with a possible D match to TRBD2 (7 bases). The germline gives CDR1 MNHNS, CDR2 SASEGT. The CDR3 runs 13 residues. Trimming removed 8 bases at V and 5 bases at J, with 15 bases between. CDR3 amino acids: CASLSKGGETQYF. The CDR3 DNA sequence: TGTGCCAGCCTAAGTAAGGGGGGGGAGACCCAGTACTTC.

This clonotype was observed many times. V and J are TRBV29-1 and TRBJ1-1, with D possibly matching TRBD1 (5 bases). The V gene's germline CDR1 is SQVTM and CDR2 ANQGSEA. The CDR3 extends over 14 amino acids. Trimming cost V 5 bases and J 1 base, with 14 bases left between them. The CDR3 loop is CSVSLGRPNTEAFF. CDR3 bases: TGCAGCGTTTCCCTGGGACGGCCGAACACTGAAGCTTTCTTT.

This clonotype was observed a few times. The genes are TRBV5-4 and TRBJ2-2; a weak D match, TRBD1 (6 bases). The CDR3 is 14 residues long. Germline V gene lookup returns CDR1 SGHNT and CDR2 YYREEE (reference sequence). Trimming cost V 3 bases and J 4 bases, with 10 bases left between them. CDR3 DNA: TGTGCCAGCAGCTATAAGGGGGTCACCGGGGAGCTGTTTTTT. Its translation: CASSYKGVTGELFF.

The chain employs TRBV4-1 and TRBJ2-7, with D uncertain. Per germline, CDR1 MGHRA and CDR2 YSYEKL. The CDR3 contains 12 residues. The V end was cut by 1 base, the J end by 7 bases, with 8 bases between. The CDR3 sequence is CASSQVLGEQYF. The DNA of the CDR3 is TGCGCCAGCAGCCAAGTCTTAGGGGAGCAGTACTTC.